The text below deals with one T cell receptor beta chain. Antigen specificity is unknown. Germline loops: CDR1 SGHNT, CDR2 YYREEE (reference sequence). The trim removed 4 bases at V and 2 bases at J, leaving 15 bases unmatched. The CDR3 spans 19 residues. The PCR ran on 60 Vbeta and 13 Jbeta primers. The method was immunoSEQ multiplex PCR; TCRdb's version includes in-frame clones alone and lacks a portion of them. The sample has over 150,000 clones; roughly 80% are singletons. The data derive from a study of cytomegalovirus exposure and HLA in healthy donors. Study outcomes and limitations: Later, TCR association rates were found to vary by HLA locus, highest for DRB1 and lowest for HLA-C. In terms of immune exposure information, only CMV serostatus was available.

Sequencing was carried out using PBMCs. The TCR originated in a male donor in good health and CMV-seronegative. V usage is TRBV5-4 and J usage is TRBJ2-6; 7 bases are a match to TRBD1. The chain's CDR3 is CASSLRDSAYPPGANVLTF. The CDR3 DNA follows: TGTGCCAGCAGCCTCCGGGACAGTGCTTACCCGCCTGGGGCCAACGTCCTGACTTTC.